A selection of T cell receptor beta chains follows, all from one sample in a study of cytomegalovirus exposure and HLA in healthy donors. TCRdb's copy holds only in-frame clones and misses some; the assay was immunoSEQ multiplex PCR. The table lists over 85,000 clones, approximately 88% of them singletons. What was sequenced was PBMCs. The receptors shown here come from a woman in her thirties in good health and CMV-seropositive. CDR3s include the opening cysteine and the closing phenylalanine or tryptophan. Fields, in order: J gene, clone size, D gene, V gene, CDR3 protein, CDR3 DNA. D genes are given only for firm matches. Where a row states a size, it is once, few, many or the class of an expanded clone; other rows omit it.

TRBJ2-2,NA,TRBD1,TRBV15,CATRGTGLSGELFF,TGTGCCACCCGAGGGACAGGACTATCGGGGGAGCTGTTTTTT
TRBJ2-2,NA,TRBD2,TRBV4-3,CASSQEWGAGVTGELFF,TGCGCCAGCAGCCAAGAATGGGGAGCGGGGGTCACCGGGGAGCTGTTTTTT
TRBJ2-7,NA,TRBD2,TRBV23-1,CASSQPRASGSLRQYF,TGCGCCAGCAGTCAACCCCGTGCGAGCGGGAGCCTCCGGCAGTACTTC
TRBJ1-3,NA,NA,TRBV5-6,CASRLYSGNTIYF,TGTGCCAGCAGACTATACTCTGGAAACACCATATATTTT
TRBJ1-1,NA,TRBD1,TRBV9,CASSASGTAPRPNTEAFF,TGTGCCAGCAGCGCATCCGGGACAGCCCCTCGTCCGAACACTGAAGCTTTCTTT
TRBJ2-7,NA,NA,TRBV27,CASSPQGRPLTYEQYF,TGTGCCAGCAGTCCTCAGGGGCGGCCTCTTACTTACGAGCAGTACTTC
TRBJ2-7,NA,NA,TRBV30,CAGGAELPHEQYF,TGTGCAGGAGGGGCGGAACTCCCCCACGAGCAGTACTTC
TRBJ1-4,once,NA,TRBV9,CASSAGDGEKLFF,TGTGCCAGCAGCGCAGGGGATGGTGAAAAACTGTTTTTT
TRBJ2-7,NA,TRBD1,TRBV29-1,CSTRDSTYEQYF,TGCAGCACTCGGGACAGTACCTACGAGCAGTACTTC
TRBJ2-5,NA,TRBD1,TRBV14,CASSPMGQPGKTQYF,TGTGCCAGCAGCCCCATGGGACAGCCGGGAAAGACCCAGTACTTC
TRBJ2-1,NA,TRBD2,TRBV6-5,CASSSLLAGVNEQFF,TGTGCCAGCAGTTCACTACTAGCGGGAGTAAATGAGCAGTTCTTC
TRBJ2-7,NA,TRBD2,TRBV5-4,CASSRVGSGAYEQYF,TGTGCCAGCAGCCGGGTGGGTAGCGGGGCCTACGAGCAGTACTTC
TRBJ2-1,NA,TRBD2,TRBV6-6,CASRAKMGGFYNEQFF,TGTGCCAGCAGGGCCAAGATGGGGGGGTTCTACAATGAGCAGTTCTTC
TRBJ2-1,NA,NA,TRBV5-6,CASQEVFNEQFF,TGTGCCAGTCAGGAGGTTTTCAATGAGCAGTTCTTC
TRBJ1-1,NA,NA,TRBV5-1,CASSFFREGTEAFF,TGCGCCAGCAGCTTTTTCAGGGAGGGGACTGAAGCTTTCTTT
TRBJ2-2,NA,TRBD1,TRBV7-9,CASSFRDRGPGELFF,TGTGCCAGCAGTTTCCGGGACAGGGGTCCCGGGGAGCTGTTTTTT
TRBJ1-5,NA,TRBD1,TRBV6-6,CASSYPGQMNQPQHF,TGTGCCAGCAGTTACCCGGGACAGATGAATCAGCCCCAGCATTTT
TRBJ1-3,NA,NA,TRBV9,CASSAVSSGNTIYF,TGTGCCAGCAGCGCGGTTAGCTCTGGAAACACCATATATTTT
TRBJ1-1,NA,TRBD1,TRBV11-1,CASRPTGITEAFF,TGTGCCAGCCGACCGACAGGGATCACTGAAGCTTTCTTT
TRBJ2-3,NA,TRBD1,TRBV6-6,CATQGTGTTDTQYF,TGTGCCACTCAGGGGACAGGGACCACAGATACGCAGTATTTT
TRBJ2-1,many,NA,TRBV11-1,CASSPEARGNEQFF,TGTGCCAGCAGCCCCGAGGCCCGGGGCAATGAGCAGTTCTTC
TRBJ2-1,NA,TRBD2,TRBV9,CARSRREPPFYNEQFF,TGTGCCAGAAGTAGGCGGGAGCCCCCTTTCTACAATGAGCAGTTCTTC
TRBJ1-6,NA,TRBD1,TRBV11-3,CASSNVRGQGYNSPLHF,TGTGCCAGCAGCAACGTAAGGGGACAGGGGTATAATTCACCCCTCCACTTT
TRBJ1-5,NA,NA,TRBV6-5,CASSYARNGNQPQHF,TGTGCCAGCAGTTACGCCAGGAATGGCAATCAGCCCCAGCATTTT
TRBJ1-1,NA,NA,TRBV6-1,CASSANGVRRDSTEAFF,TGTGCCAGCAGTGCCAACGGGGTCAGGAGAGACTCCACTGAAGCTTTCTTT
TRBJ2-7,NA,TRBD1,TRBV28,CASSLGQGIYEQYF,TGTGCCAGCAGTTTAGGACAGGGGATATACGAGCAGTACTTC
TRBJ1-5,NA,NA,TRBV28,CASKSGNNQPQHF,TGTGCCAGCAAATCGGGGAACAATCAGCCCCAGCATTTT
TRBJ1-1,NA,TRBD1,TRBV4-2,CASSPSTGGCFF,TGTGCCAGCAGCCCATCAACAGGGGGCTGTTTCTTT
TRBJ1-5,NA,NA,TRBV28,CASRTYNQPQHF,TGTGCCAGCCGAACCTACAATCAGCCCCAGCATTTT
TRBJ1-1,NA,NA,TRBV30,CAWRTGRDTEAFF,TGTGCCTGGAGGACAGGACGGGACACTGAAGCTTTCTTT
TRBJ2-3,NA,TRBD1,TRBV27,CASMDRVLTDTQYF,TGTGCCAGCATGGACAGGGTATTGACAGATACGCAGTATTTT
TRBJ1-1,NA,NA,TRBV5-6,CASSLRANTEAFF,TGTGCCAGCAGCTTGCGAGCAAACACTGAAGCTTTCTTT
TRBJ2-7,NA,TRBD2,TRBV30,CAWSVGRGAYEQYF,TGTGCCTGGAGTGTAGGGCGGGGGGCCTACGAGCAGTACTTC
TRBJ1-4,NA,TRBD1,TRBV5-4,CASSPGTGLGEKLFF,TGTGCCAGCAGCCCAGGGACAGGGCTTGGAGAAAAACTGTTTTTT
TRBJ1-1,NA,NA,TRBV25-1,CASSEGQVLPAFF,TGTGCCAGCAGTGAGGGGCAGGTATTACCTGCTTTCTTT
TRBJ2-7,few,NA,TRBV4-2,CASSLTVARSSYEQYF,TGTGCCAGCAGCCTTACCGTCGCGAGGAGCTCCTACGAGCAGTACTTC
TRBJ2-3,NA,NA,TRBV7-2,CASSSRGTPDTQYF,TGTGCCAGCAGCTCAAGGGGCACTCCAGATACGCAGTATTTT
TRBJ2-6,NA,NA,TRBV6-4,CASSENSGANVLTF,TGTGCCAGCAGTGAAAATAGCGGGGCCAACGTCCTGACTTTC
TRBJ2-7,NA,TRBD2,TRBV19,CASSIAASGGGEQYF,TGTGCCAGTAGTATTGCGGCTAGCGGTGGCGGGGAGCAGTACTTC
TRBJ1-5,once,TRBD1,TRBV7-2,CASSARQGVNQPQHF,TGTGCCAGCAGCGCTCGACAGGGGGTCAATCAGCCCCAGCATTTT
TRBJ2-1,once,TRBD2,TRBV10-2,CASSEWGETSGEQFF,TGCGCCAGCAGTGAGTGGGGGGAGACTAGCGGTGAGCAGTTCTTC
TRBJ1-2,NA,NA,TRBV2,CASIGGYYGYTF,TGTGCCAGCATTGGAGGGTACTATGGCTACACCTTC
TRBJ2-3,NA,TRBD2,TRBV28,CASGTSGGAADTQYF,TGTGCCAGCGGGACTAGCGGGGGGGCGGCAGATACGCAGTATTTT
TRBJ1-5,NA,NA,TRBV19,CASSVKGGEPQHF,TGTGCCAGTAGTGTCAAGGGGGGGGAACCCCAGCATTTT
TRBJ2-1,NA,TRBD2,TRBV6-1,CASSEANSGSNEQFF,TGTGCCAGCAGTGAAGCGAATAGCGGGAGCAATGAGCAGTTCTTC
TRBJ2-7,NA,TRBD1,TRBV5-6,CASSPGTASYEQYF,TGTGCCAGCAGCCCGGGGACAGCCTCCTACGAGCAGTACTTC
TRBJ2-6,NA,NA,TRBV29-1,CSVEGGHGGANVLTF,TGCAGCGTTGAAGGAGGACACGGCGGGGCCAACGTCCTGACTTTC
TRBJ2-5,NA,NA,TRBV29-1,CSVGTGAGGRETQYF,TGCAGCGTAGGCACAGGGGCCGGGGGCCGGGAGACCCAGTACTTC
TRBJ2-5,NA,TRBD1,TRBV7-9,CASSSGQGSGTQYF,TGTGCCAGCAGCTCGGGACAGGGTTCTGGGACCCAGTACTTC
TRBJ2-7,NA,NA,TRBV29-1,CSVEAGYSYEQYF,TGCAGCGTTGAGGCAGGGTACTCCTACGAGCAGTACTTC
TRBJ2-3,NA,NA,TRBV7-9,CASSSRSEYGTDTQYF,TGTGCCAGCAGCTCCCGAAGCGAATACGGCACAGATACGCAGTATTTT
TRBJ1-4,NA,TRBD1,TRBV5-1,CASSPQGATNEKLFF,TGCGCCAGCAGTCCACAGGGGGCCACTAATGAAAAACTGTTTTTT
TRBJ1-5,NA,NA,TRBV6-6,CASSSDRQPQHF,TGTGCCAGCAGTTCCGACAGACAGCCCCAGCATTTT
TRBJ1-1,NA,NA,TRBV5-6,CASSRGTTANTEAFF,TGTGCCAGCAGCCGCGGGACGACAGCGAACACTGAAGCTTTCTTT
TRBJ2-1,once,NA,TRBV29-1,CSAPRSWNEQFF,TGCAGCGCCCCTCGGTCGTGGAATGAGCAGTTCTTC
TRBJ1-6,NA,NA,TRBV2,CASSDKGVDSPLHF,TGTGCCAGCAGTGACAAGGGGGTAGATTCACCCCTCCACTTT
TRBJ2-7,NA,NA,TRBV5-1,CASSSGPPDRWYEQYF,TGCGCCAGCAGCTCTGGTCCTCCGGACAGATGGTACGAGCAGTACTTC
TRBJ1-1,NA,NA,TRBV6-5,CASSYREHRLTFF,TGTGCCAGCAGTTACCGTGAACATCGACTCACTTTCTTT
TRBJ2-2,NA,NA,TRBV29-1,CSVGLVAGELFF,TGCAGCGTTGGATTGGTAGCCGGGGAGCTGTTTTTT
TRBJ2-4,NA,NA,TRBV7-9,CASSQGREDIQYF,TGTGCCAGCAGCCAGGGGAGGGAGGACATTCAGTACTTC